Sequencing of this T cell receptor beta chain was carried out in a study of cytomegalovirus exposure and HLA in healthy donors. Overall study results and limits: Cytomegalovirus status was reportedly diagnosed by the classifier with high specificity and sensitivity. No immune exposure information besides CMV serostatus was available.

Of note for this clone: Its antigen is unidentified.

In germline, CDR1 is SNHLY, CDR2 FYNNEI. Trimming at V came to 4 bases and at J to 2 bases, leaving 4 bases not matched to a gene. CDR3 length equals 16 residues. Researchers ran the PCR with 60 Vbeta and 13 Jbeta primers. TCRdb's copy holds only in-frame clones and misses some; the assay was immunoSEQ multiplex PCR. The sample has 55,000 to 80,000 clones; roughly 80% are singletons. This sequence joins TRBV2 and TRBJ2-3; TRBD2 matches 12 bases. This receptor was taken from a woman aged 25 to 39 in good health and CMV-seronegative. The source material was PBMCs. The DNA of the CDR3 is TGTGCCAGCAGTGTGACTAGCGGGGGAACCACAGATACGCAGTATTTT. Its translation: CASSVTSGGTTDTQYF. The whole variable domain, filled in from reference TRBV2 and TRBJ2-3, reads EPEVTQTPSHQVTQMGQEVILRCVPISNHLYFYWYRQILGQKVEFLVSFYNNEISEKSEIFDDQFSVERPDGSNFTLKIRSTKLEDSAMYFCASSVTSGGTTDTQYFGPGTRLTVL.